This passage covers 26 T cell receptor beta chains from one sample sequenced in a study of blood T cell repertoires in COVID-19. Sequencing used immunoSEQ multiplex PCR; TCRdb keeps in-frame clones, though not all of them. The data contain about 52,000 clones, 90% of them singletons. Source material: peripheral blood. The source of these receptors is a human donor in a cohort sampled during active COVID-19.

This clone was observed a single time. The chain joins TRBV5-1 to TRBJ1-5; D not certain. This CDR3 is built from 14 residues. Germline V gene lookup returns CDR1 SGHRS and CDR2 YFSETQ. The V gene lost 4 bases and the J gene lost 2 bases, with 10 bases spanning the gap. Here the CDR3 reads CASSPDLGNQPQHF. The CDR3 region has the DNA TGCGCCAGCAGCCCAGACTTGGGCAATCAGCCCCAGCATTTT.

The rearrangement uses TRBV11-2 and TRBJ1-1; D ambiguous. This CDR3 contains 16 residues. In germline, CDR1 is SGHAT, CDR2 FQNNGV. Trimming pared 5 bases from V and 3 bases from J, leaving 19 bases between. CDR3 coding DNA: TGTGCCAGCAGCCGCTTAAGCACCCAAAGCCACACTGAAGCTTTCTTT. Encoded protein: CASSRLSTQSHTEAFF.

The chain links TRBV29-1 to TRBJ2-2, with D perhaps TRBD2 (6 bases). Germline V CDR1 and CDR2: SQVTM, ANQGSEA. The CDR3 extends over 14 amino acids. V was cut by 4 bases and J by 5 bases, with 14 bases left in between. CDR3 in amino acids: CSVGSGVSTGELFF. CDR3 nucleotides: TGCAGCGTTGGTTCGGGAGTGAGTACCGGGGAGCTGTTTTTT.

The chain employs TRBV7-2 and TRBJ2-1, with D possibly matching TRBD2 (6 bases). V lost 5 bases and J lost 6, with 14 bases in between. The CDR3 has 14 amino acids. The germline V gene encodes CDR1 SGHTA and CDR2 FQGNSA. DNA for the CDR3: TGTGCCAGCAGCCAGACTAGGCTTCCCAATGAGCAGTTCTTC. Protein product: CASSQTRLPNEQFF.

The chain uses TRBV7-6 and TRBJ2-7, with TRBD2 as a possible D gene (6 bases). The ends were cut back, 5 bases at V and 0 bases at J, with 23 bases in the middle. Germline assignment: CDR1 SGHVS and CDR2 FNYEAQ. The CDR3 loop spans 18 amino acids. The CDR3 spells CASSRDFREALSSYEQYF. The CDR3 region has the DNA TGTGCCAGCAGCCGAGATTTTAGGGAGGCCTTGAGCTCCTACGAGCAGTACTTC. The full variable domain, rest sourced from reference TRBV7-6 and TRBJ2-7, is GAGVSQSPRYKVTKRGQDVALRCDPISGHVSLYWYRQALGQGPEFLTYFNYEAQQDKSGLPNDRFSAERPEGSISTLTIQRTEQRDSAMYRCASSRDFREALSSYEQYFGPGTRLTVT.

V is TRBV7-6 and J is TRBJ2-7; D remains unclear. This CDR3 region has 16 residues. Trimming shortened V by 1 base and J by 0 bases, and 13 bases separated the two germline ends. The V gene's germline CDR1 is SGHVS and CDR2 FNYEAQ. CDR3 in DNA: TGTGCCAGCAGCTTAGTTGAGCAGGCCAGCTCCTACGAGCAGTACTTC. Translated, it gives CASSLVEQASSYEQYF.

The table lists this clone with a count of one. The CDR3 region is CASSQTSYGAAFF. CDR3 DNA: TGTGCCAGCAGCCAAACTTCCTATGGGGCAGCTTTCTTT. The V gene is TRBV3-1 (or the pseudogene TRBV3-2), the J gene TRBJ1-1; a possible D gene is TRBD1 (5 bases). Between the trimmed V and J ends, which lost 2 bases and 10 bases, there was a span of 14 bases. Germline V lookup: CDR1 LGHDT, CDR2 YNNKEL (reference sequence). The CDR3 sequence is 13 residues long.

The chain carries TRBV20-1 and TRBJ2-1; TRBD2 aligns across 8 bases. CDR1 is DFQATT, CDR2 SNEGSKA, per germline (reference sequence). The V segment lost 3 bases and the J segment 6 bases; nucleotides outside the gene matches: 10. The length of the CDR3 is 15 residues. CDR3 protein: CSASRAGGLRNEQFF. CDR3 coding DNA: TGCAGTGCTAGTAGGGCGGGAGGCCTCCGCAATGAGCAGTTCTTC.

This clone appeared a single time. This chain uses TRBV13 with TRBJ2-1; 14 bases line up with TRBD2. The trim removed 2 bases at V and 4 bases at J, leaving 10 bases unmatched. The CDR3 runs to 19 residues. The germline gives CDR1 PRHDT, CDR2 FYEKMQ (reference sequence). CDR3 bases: TGTGCCAGCAGCTTATTTATGGGGACTAGCGGGAGAACATACAATGAGCAGTTCTTC. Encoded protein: CASSLFMGTSGRTYNEQFF.

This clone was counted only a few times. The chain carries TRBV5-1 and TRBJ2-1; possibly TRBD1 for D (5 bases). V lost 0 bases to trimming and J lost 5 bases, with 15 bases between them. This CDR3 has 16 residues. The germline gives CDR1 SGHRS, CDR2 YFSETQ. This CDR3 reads CASSLGVAGLNNEQFF. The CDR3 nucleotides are TGCGCCAGCAGCTTGGGAGTGGCAGGGTTGAACAATGAGCAGTTCTTC.

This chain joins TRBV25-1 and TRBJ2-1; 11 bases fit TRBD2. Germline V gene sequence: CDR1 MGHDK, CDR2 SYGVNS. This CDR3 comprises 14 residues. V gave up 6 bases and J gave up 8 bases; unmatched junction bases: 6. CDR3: CASSPGLAGYEQFF. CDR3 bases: TGTGCCAGCAGCCCCGGACTAGCGGGTTATGAGCAGTTCTTC.

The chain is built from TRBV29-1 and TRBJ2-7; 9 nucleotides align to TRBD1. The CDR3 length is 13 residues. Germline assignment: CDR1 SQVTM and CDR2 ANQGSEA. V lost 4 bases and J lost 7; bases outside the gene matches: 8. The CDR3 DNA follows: TGCAGCGTTGTCCGGACAGGGGTAGTGGAGCAGTACTTC. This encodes CSVVRTGVVEQYF.

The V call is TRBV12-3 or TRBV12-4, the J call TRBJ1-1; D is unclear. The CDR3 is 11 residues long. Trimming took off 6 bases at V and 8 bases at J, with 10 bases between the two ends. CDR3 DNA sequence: TGTGCCAGCAGCCGACTAAGAGAAGCTTTCTTT. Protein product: CASSRLREAFF.

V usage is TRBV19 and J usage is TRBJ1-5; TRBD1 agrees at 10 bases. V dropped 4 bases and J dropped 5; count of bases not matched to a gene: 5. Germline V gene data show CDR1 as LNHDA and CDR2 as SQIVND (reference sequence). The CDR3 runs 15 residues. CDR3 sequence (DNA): TGTGCCAGTAGTAGGGACAGGGGTCACCATCAGCCCCAGCATTTT. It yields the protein CASSRDRGHHQPQHF.

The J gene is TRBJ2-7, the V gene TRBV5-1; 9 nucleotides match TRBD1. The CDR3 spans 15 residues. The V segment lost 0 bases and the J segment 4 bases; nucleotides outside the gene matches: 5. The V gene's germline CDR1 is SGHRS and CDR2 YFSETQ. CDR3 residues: CASSLGTGASYEQYF. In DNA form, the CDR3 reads TGCGCCAGCAGCTTGGGGACAGGGGCCAGTTACGAGCAGTACTTC.

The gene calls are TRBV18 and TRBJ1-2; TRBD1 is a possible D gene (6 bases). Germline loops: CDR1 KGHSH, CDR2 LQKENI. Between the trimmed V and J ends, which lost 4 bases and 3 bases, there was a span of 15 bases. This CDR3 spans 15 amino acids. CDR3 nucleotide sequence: TGTGCCAGCTCACAAATGCGGGGGCAAGACTATGGCTACACCTTC. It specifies CASSQMRGQDYGYTF.

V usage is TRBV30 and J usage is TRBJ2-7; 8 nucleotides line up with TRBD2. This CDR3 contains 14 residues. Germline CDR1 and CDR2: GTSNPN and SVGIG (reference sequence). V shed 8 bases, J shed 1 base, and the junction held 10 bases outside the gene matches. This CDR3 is CAREGLAGSYEQYF. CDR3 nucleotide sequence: TGTGCCCGAGAGGGGCTAGCGGGTTCCTACGAGCAGTACTTC.

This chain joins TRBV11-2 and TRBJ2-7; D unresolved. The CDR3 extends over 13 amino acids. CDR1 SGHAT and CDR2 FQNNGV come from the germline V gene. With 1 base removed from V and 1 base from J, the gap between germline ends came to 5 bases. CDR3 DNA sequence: TGTGCCAGCAGCTTAGGTAGTTCCTACGAGCAGTACTTC. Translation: CASSLGSSYEQYF.

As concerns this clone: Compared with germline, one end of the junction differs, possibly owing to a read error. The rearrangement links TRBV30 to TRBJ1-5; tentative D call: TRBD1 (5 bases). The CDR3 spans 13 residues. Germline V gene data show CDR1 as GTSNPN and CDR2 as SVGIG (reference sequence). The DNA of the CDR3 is TGTGCCTGGAGCACGCAGGGCAACCAGCCCCAGCATTTT. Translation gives CAWSTQGNQPQHF.

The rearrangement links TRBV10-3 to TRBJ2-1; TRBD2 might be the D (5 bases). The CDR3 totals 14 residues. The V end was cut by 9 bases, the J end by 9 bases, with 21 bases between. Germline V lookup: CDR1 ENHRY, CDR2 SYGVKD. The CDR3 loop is CAIQHPRGHTEQFF. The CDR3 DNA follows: TGTGCCATACAACACCCCCGGGGTCACACTGAGCAGTTCTTC.

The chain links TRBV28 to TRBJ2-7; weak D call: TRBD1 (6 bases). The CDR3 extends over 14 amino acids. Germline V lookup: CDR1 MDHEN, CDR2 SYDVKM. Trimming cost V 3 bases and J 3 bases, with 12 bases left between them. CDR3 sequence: CASSFLDRHYEQYF. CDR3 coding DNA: TGTGCCAGCAGTTTCCTCGACAGGCACTACGAGCAGTACTTC.

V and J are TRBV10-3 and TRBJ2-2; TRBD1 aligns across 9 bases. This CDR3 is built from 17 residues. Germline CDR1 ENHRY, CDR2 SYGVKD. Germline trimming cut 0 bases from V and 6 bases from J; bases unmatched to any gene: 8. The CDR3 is CAISESGQGSFSGELFF. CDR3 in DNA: TGTGCCATCAGTGAGTCTGGACAGGGGAGTTTCTCCGGGGAGCTGTTTTTT.

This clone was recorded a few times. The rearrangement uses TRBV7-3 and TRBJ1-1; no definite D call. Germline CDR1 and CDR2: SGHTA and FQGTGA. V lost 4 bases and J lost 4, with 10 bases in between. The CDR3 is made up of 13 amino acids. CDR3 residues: CASSSTPITEAFF. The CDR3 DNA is TGTGCCAGCAGCTCCACACCGATCACTGAAGCTTTCTTT.

The CDR3 is CASSYSGTTETQYF. The CDR3 DNA follows: TGTGCCAGCAGTTACTCCGGGACAACAGAGACCCAGTACTTC. This rearrangement joins TRBV6-6 to TRBJ2-5, with a weak D call TRBD1 (6 bases). The V end lost 0 bases, the J end lost 4 bases, and 9 bases lay between the germline ends. CDR3 length: 14 residues. In germline, CDR1 is MNHNY, CDR2 SVGAGI (reference sequence).

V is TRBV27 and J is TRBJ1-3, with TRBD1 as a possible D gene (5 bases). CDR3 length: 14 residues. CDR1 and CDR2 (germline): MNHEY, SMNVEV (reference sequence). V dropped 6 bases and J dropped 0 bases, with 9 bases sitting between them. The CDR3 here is CASSTGLSGNTIYF. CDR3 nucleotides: TGTGCCAGCAGCACAGGTCTCTCTGGAAACACCATATATTTT.

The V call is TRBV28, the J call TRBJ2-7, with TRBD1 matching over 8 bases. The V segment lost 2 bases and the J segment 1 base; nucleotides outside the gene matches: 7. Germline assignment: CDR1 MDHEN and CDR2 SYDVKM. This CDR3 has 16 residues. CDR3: CASSLMARGHSYEQYF. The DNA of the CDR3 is TGTGCCAGCAGTTTAATGGCCAGGGGGCATTCCTACGAGCAGTACTTC.